These T cell receptor beta chains were read from a single sample in a study of blood T cell repertoires in COVID-19. TCRdb's copy holds only in-frame clones and misses some; the assay was immunoSEQ multiplex PCR. The repertoire has approximately 150,000 clones, about 86% of them found once; the top ten carry about 1.6%. The sample taken for sequencing was peripheral blood. The receptors stem from a woman aged 55-69 years with acute or convalescent COVID-19. Both conserved end residues are part of each CDR3. The order of the fields is J gene, D gene, CDR3 length, clone size, V gene, CDR3 protein, CDR3 DNA. A D gene is named only where the DNA matches it firmly. Rows may omit the clone size; those that give it use once, few, many or a size class.

TRBJ1-2 | - | 14 | - | TRBV27 | CASSLWAGRDGYTF | TGTGCCAGCAGTTTATGGGCAGGGAGGGATGGCTACACCTTC
TRBJ1-3 | TRBD1 | 15 | - | TRBV5-1 | CASSVGQGNGNTIYF | TGCGCCAGCAGCGTGGGACAGGGGAATGGAAACACCATATATTTT
TRBJ2-2 | - | 15 | - | TRBV7-2 | CASSRRGSQGGELFF | TGTGCCAGCAGCCGGAGAGGCTCACAAGGCGGGGAGCTGTTTTTT
TRBJ1-1 | - | 16 | - | TRBV28 | CASNSPTGSKNTEAFF | TGTGCCAGCAACAGCCCGACAGGTAGCAAGAACACTGAAGCTTTCTTT
TRBJ1-1 | - | 14 | - | TRBV19 | CASSIGGGWTEAFF | TGTGCCAGTAGTATCGGCGGGGGCTGGACTGAAGCTTTCTTT
TRBJ2-7 | - | 15 | - | TRBV6-5 | CASSSPAGTYYEQYF | TGTGCCAGCAGTTCCCCGGCAGGAACCTACTACGAGCAGTACTTC
TRBJ1-6 | TRBD1 | 14 | - | TRBV4-3 | CASSQDYRGSPLHF | TGCGCCAGCAGCCAAGACTACAGGGGTTCACCCCTCCACTTT
TRBJ2-5 | TRBD2 | 14 | - | TRBV6-6 | CASSTGGAQETQYF | TGTGCCAGCAGCACGGGGGGGGCACAAGAGACCCAGTACTTC
TRBJ2-1 | - | 13 | - | TRBV7-3 | CASSLTRENEQFF | TGTGCCAGCAGCTTAACCCGGGAAAATGAGCAGTTCTTC
TRBJ2-7 | - | 15 | - | TRBV4-3 | CASSQDTGSTYEQYF | TGCGCCAGCAGCCAAGATACCGGGTCAACCTACGAGCAGTACTTC
TRBJ1-2 | - | 14 | once | TRBV28 | CASSRDRSVEGYTF | TGTGCCAGCAGTCGCGACAGGTCGGTGGAGGGCTACACCTTC
TRBJ2-3 | TRBD1 | 15 | - | TRBV28 | CASSPGQAYTDTQYF | TGTGCCAGCAGTCCGGGACAGGCCTACACAGATACGCAGTATTTT
TRBJ1-6 | - | 14 | few | TRBV5-1 | CASSLVADNSPLHF | TGCGCCAGCAGCTTGGTGGCAGATAATTCACCCCTCCACTTT
TRBJ1-1 | TRBD1 | 12 | - | TRBV18 | CASATGDTEAFF | TGTGCCAGCGCGACAGGGGACACTGAAGCTTTCTTT
TRBJ1-1 | - | 14 | - | TRBV11-3 | CASSPGGYNTEAFF | TGTGCCAGCAGCCCCGGAGGGTATAACACTGAAGCTTTCTTT
TRBJ2-2 | - | 16 | - | TRBV28 | CASSYRGGTYTGELFF | TGTGCCAGCAGTTACAGGGGGGGCACTTACACCGGGGAGCTGTTTTTT
TRBJ2-3 | - | 15 | - | TRBV5-1 | CASSLGQGNTDTQYF | TGCGCCAGCAGCTTGGGGCAGGGGAACACAGATACGCAGTATTTT
TRBJ2-6 | - | 16 | - | TRBV24-1 | CATSDDRTSGANVLTF | TGTGCCACCAGTGATGACAGAACCTCTGGGGCCAACGTCCTGACTTTC
TRBJ2-3 | TRBD1 | 16 | - | TRBV6-4 | CASSAADRGHTDTQYF | TGTGCCAGCAGCGCCGCGGACAGGGGACACACAGATACGCAGTATTTT
TRBJ1-5 | TRBD1 | 17 | - | TRBV19 | CASSDRGVFLGNQPQHF | TGTGCCAGCTCGGACAGGGGAGTTTTTTTGGGCAATCAGCCCCAGCATTTT
TRBJ2-1 | - | 14 | - | TRBV7-7 | CASAPRAQDNEQFF | TGTGCTAGCGCCCCACGAGCTCAGGACAATGAGCAGTTCTTC
TRBJ2-5 | - | 15 | few | TRBV19 | CASSITGAGGETQYF | TGTGCCAGTAGTATCACGGGAGCAGGAGGGGAGACCCAGTACTTC
TRBJ2-5 | - | 14 | - | TRBV5-1 | CASSFGTGLETQYF | TGCGCCAGCAGCTTTGGTACAGGTCTAGAGACCCAGTACTTC
TRBJ2-7 | TRBD1 | 16 | - | TRBV6-5 | CASSYSGTGISYEQYF | TGTGCCAGCAGTTACTCCGGGACAGGGATTTCCTACGAGCAGTACTTC
TRBJ2-3 | - | 14 | - | TRBV27 | CASSFSRLSNTQYF | TGTGCCAGCAGTTTTTCCAGGTTGAGTAATACGCAGTATTTT
TRBJ1-6 | - | 16 | - | TRBV6-6 | CASSSRGGSYNSPLHF | TGTGCCAGCAGTTCGAGGGGAGGGTCCTATAATTCACCCCTCCACTTT
TRBJ2-1 | TRBD2 | 16 | - | TRBV4-2 | CASSQVIAGVNGEQFF | TGTGCCAGCAGCCAAGTTATAGCGGGGGTAAACGGTGAGCAGTTCTTC
TRBJ2-7 | TRBD1 | 15 | - | TRBV5-1 | CASSLGQASSYEQYF | TGCGCCAGCAGCTTAGGACAGGCCAGCTCCTACGAGCAGTACTTC
TRBJ2-3 | - | 14 | - | TRBV5-1 | CASSLEGLADTQYF | TGCGCCAGCAGCTTGGAGGGACTGGCAGATACGCAGTATTTT
TRBJ2-5 | - | 13 | - | TRBV2 | CASSEKRQETQYF | TGTGCCAGCAGTGAAAAACGGCAAGAGACCCAGTACTTC
TRBJ2-1 | TRBD2 | 15 | - | TRBV30 | CAWNLGGSSYNEQFF | TGTGCCTGGAACCTGGGGGGGAGCTCCTACAATGAGCAGTTCTTC
TRBJ2-1 | - | 14 | - | TRBV15 | CATSTQEFRNEQFF | TGTGCCACCAGCACTCAGGAATTTAGGAATGAGCAGTTCTTC
TRBJ1-2 | - | 14 | - | TRBV5-8 | CASSLEPGGRGYTF | TGTGCCAGCAGCTTGGAGCCGGGGGGGCGAGGCTACACCTTC
TRBJ2-2 | - | 15 | - | TRBV7-9 | CAAGQGPLVTGELFF | TGTGCCGCGGGGCAGGGACCTCTCGTGACCGGGGAGCTGTTTTTT
TRBJ1-5 | - | 13 | - | TRBV19 | CASSEQGGQPQHF | TGTGCCAGTAGTGAACAGGGTGGGCAGCCCCAGCATTTT
TRBJ2-7 | TRBD1 | 16 | - | TRBV28 | CASSWTGSISSYEQYF | TGTGCCAGCAGTTGGACAGGGAGTATAAGCTCCTACGAGCAGTACTTC
TRBJ2-3 | TRBD1 | 13 | - | TRBV28 | CASSLRGPDTQYF | TGTGCCAGCAGTTTGAGGGGGCCAGATACGCAGTATTTT
TRBJ1-2 | - | 14 | - | TRBV28 | CASSLRGSHYGYTF | TGTGCCAGCAGTTTAAGGGGTTCTCACTATGGCTACACCTTC
TRBJ2-4 | TRBD2 | 24 | - | TRBV7-1 | CASSSPRDGTSGGLPFLAKNIQYF | TGTGCCAGCAGCTCACCCCGTGACGGGACTAGCGGGGGCTTACCCTTTCTAGCCAAAAACATTCAGTACTTC
TRBJ1-3 | - | 16 | - | TRBV5-1 | CASSPRLQGSGNTIYF | TGCGCCAGCAGCCCTCGCCTACAGGGCTCTGGAAACACCATATATTTT
TRBJ2-1 | TRBD2 | 14 | - | TRBV28 | CATSTSGVPVGQFF | TGTGCCACTTCGACTAGCGGGGTCCCGGTCGGACAGTTCTTC
TRBJ1-2 | - | 11 | few | TRBV29-1 | CSVERGYGYTF | TGCAGCGTTGAAAGGGGGTATGGCTACACCTTC
TRBJ2-1 | TRBD2 | 15 | - | TRBV5-1 | CASSQAGGPYNEQFF | TGCGCCAGCAGCCAAGCGGGGGGGCCCTACAATGAGCAGTTCTTC
TRBJ2-6 | TRBD1 | 18 | - | TRBV4-3 | CASSQDWTGGAGANVLTF | TGCGCCAGCAGCCAAGACTGGACAGGGGGCGCTGGGGCCAACGTCCTGACTTTC
TRBJ1-6 | TRBD1 | 13 | - | TRBV4-2 | CATRTGDNSPLHF | TGTGCCACCCGTACAGGGGATAATTCACCCCTCCACTTT
TRBJ1-3 | - | 16 | - | TRBV6-1 | CASSEHKPSSGNTIYF | TGTGCCAGCAGTGAACACAAACCAAGCTCTGGAAACACCATATATTTT
TRBJ2-5 | TRBD1 | 17 | - | TRBV28 | CASSNSQGLGSFETQYF | TGTGCCAGCAGTAACTCACAGGGGTTGGGCTCTTTTGAGACCCAGTACTTC
TRBJ2-7 | - | 15 | once | TRBV14 | CASSQAPLRVGEQYF | TGTGCCAGCAGCCAAGCCCCTCTGCGGGTGGGGGAGCAGTACTTC
TRBJ1-3 | TRBD1 | 14 | - | TRBV14 | CASRPGTVGNTIYF | TGTGCCAGTAGACCCGGGACAGTAGGAAACACCATATATTTT
TRBJ2-3 | TRBD1 | 15 | - | TRBV7-8 | CASSWRTGATDTQYF | TGTGCCAGCAGCTGGAGGACAGGGGCCACAGATACGCAGTATTTT
TRBJ1-2 | TRBD1 | 15 | - | TRBV7-9 | CASSFTGDLPYGYTF | TGTGCCAGCAGCTTTACAGGGGACCTTCCTTATGGCTACACCTTC
TRBJ2-7 | - | 13 | - | TRBV4-1 | CASSHLFSDEQYF | TGCGCCAGCAGCCATCTCTTTTCGGACGAGCAGTACTTC
TRBJ2-2 | TRBD1 | 15 | - | TRBV7-7 | CASSIGTGDTGELFF | TGTGCTAGCAGCATCGGGACAGGGGACACCGGGGAGCTGTTTTTT
TRBJ1-1 | TRBD1 | 15 | - | TRBV6-5 | CASSYSTQGDGEAFF | TGTGCCAGCAGTTACTCGACTCAGGGGGATGGTGAAGCTTTCTTT
TRBJ2-7 | - | 12 | - | TRBV6-5 | CASSSQGYEQYF | TGTGCCAGCAGCTCACAGGGCTACGAGCAGTACTTC
TRBJ2-1 | - | 14 | - | TRBV27 | CASSLAGSYNEQFF | TGTGCCAGCAGTTTGGCAGGCTCCTACAATGAGCAGTTCTTC
TRBJ2-1 | TRBD1 | 14 | - | TRBV24-1 | CATGADRTHNEQFF | TGTGCCACCGGAGCGGACAGGACTCACAATGAGCAGTTCTTC
TRBJ2-1 | TRBD1 | 15 | - | TRBV5-1 | CASSSGQGVYNEQFF | TGCGCCAGCAGCTCGGGACAGGGAGTCTACAATGAGCAGTTCTTC
TRBJ2-7 | TRBD1 | 16 | - | TRBV5-5 | CASSLIRSGQGYEQYF | TGTGCCAGCAGCTTGATCAGGTCGGGACAGGGCTACGAGCAGTACTTC
TRBJ2-6 | - | 14 | - | TRBV5-1 | CASMEEPGANVLTF | TGCGCCAGCATGGAGGAGCCTGGGGCCAACGTCCTGACTTTC